This TCR beta chain was sequenced for a study of OX40 agonist ivuxolimab in advanced cancers. Study context: Patients were treated with intravenous ivuxolimab, dosed at 0.01 to 10 mg/kg and infused every 2 weeks. Anti-PD-1, anti-PD-L1 or anti-CTLA-4 therapy given earlier was allowed, and around 40% had some. Three patients, one with hepatocellular carcinoma and two with cutaneous melanoma, responded partially.

CDR1 is SGHNT and CDR2 is YYREEE in the germline V gene (reference sequence). There are 19 residues in the CDR3. V gave up 5 bases and J gave up 2 bases, with 23 bases separating them. Sequencing used immunoSEQ multiplex PCR; TCRdb keeps in-frame clones, though not all of them. The sample shows tens of thousands of clones, roughly 80% of them seen only once. Patients were ruled out by autoimmune disease history or systemic immunosuppression. Sequences were derived from CD4+ or CD8+ T cells sorted from blood, sampled in a trial of the OX40 agonist ivuxolimab. The chain has TRBV5-4 and TRBJ2-6; unclear D gene. This TCR was sampled from an adult with an advanced solid tumor such as melanoma, head and neck, liver or kidney cancer. CDR3 residues: CASRQLGSRRFAGANVLTF. The CDR3 nucleotides are TGTGCCAGCAGACAGCTTGGGTCCCGTCGGTTCGCTGGGGCCAACGTCCTGACTTTC.